The 24 T cell receptor beta chains listed next were all sequenced from one sample in a study of a mutant IDH1 vaccine in newly diagnosed glioma. These TCRs' antigens remain unknown. The protocol was immunoSEQ multiplex PCR, while the TCRdb copy is restricted to in-frame clones and leaves out a portion. Of some 35,000 clones listed, over 70% are singletons. Sample time point: week 47, end of study. A single vaccine dose contained 300 ug of mutant IDH1 20-mer peptide, and topical imiquimod was used with it. The sequences come from PBMCs, collected from a glioma patient whose treatment included an IDH1 peptide vaccine. The receptors derive from a man aged 35 to 55 with glioma.

The V call is TRBV4-2, the J call TRBJ2-7, with 7 bases aligning to TRBD2. The CDR3 totals 16 residues. Germline CDR1 reads LGHNA; CDR2 reads YNFKEQ. After removal of 4 bases from V and 3 bases from J, the junction contained 12 bases not matched to a gene. The CDR3 protein is CASSLGGISGLYEQYF. CDR3 sequence (DNA): TGTGCCAGCAGCCTCGGAGGAATTAGCGGGCTCTACGAGCAGTACTTC.

The chain has TRBV29-1 and TRBJ2-1; 9 bases agree with TRBD2. J lost 0 bases, V lost 5 bases, and 8 bases had no gene match. The CDR3 contains 16 residues. Germline CDR1 and CDR2: SQVTM and ANQGSEA. CDR3 sequence: CSVYGSGGSSYNEQFF. In DNA form, the CDR3 reads TGCAGCGTTTACGGTAGCGGGGGAAGCTCCTACAATGAGCAGTTCTTC.

The chain recombines TRBV27 with TRBJ2-2; 7 positions match TRBD2. The CDR3 covers 16 residues. The germline V gene encodes CDR1 MNHEY and CDR2 SMNVEV (reference sequence). The J segment lost 4 bases and the V segment lost 6 bases, leaving 11 bases of the junction unmatched. CDR3 bases: TGTGCCAGCAGCGAAAGGCTAGCGGTTACCACCGGGGAGCTGTTTTTT. Translated: CASSERLAVTTGELFF.

Comment on this clone: One junction end disagrees with the germline gene, perhaps due to a read error. The CDR3 DNA follows: TGCGCCAGCAGCTTGGTTTCGCGTCTTTTT. Translation: CASSLVSRLF. This chain uses TRBV5-1 with TRBJ1-4; D remains ambiguous. This CDR3 spans 10 amino acids. Germline V gene sequence: CDR1 SGHRS, CDR2 YFSETQ. The whole variable domain, remainder taken from reference TRBV5-1 and TRBJ1-4, is KAGVTQTPRYLIKTRGQQVTLSCSPISGHRSVSWYQQTPGQGLQFLFEYFSETQRNKGNFPGRFSGRQFSNSRSEMNVSTLELGDSALYLCASSLVSRLFGSGTQLSVL.

The rearrangement uses TRBV5-6 and TRBJ2-1; 7 bases are shared with TRBD2. Per germline, CDR1 SGHDT and CDR2 YYEEEE. The CDR3 consists of 14 residues. V trimming: 2 bases; J trimming: 8 bases; junction bases outside the gene matches: 7. CDR3 protein: CASSFAGADDEQFF. The CDR3 DNA reads TGTGCCAGCAGCTTCGCGGGAGCGGACGATGAGCAGTTCTTC.

The genes are TRBV5-4 and TRBJ2-3; weak D call: TRBD2 (6 bases). The CDR3 contains 15 residues. V was trimmed by 2 bases and J by 1 base, leaving 11 bases between them. The V gene's germline CDR1 is SGHNT and CDR2 YYREEE (reference sequence). In nucleotides, the CDR3 is TGTGCCAGCAGCTTTGGCGGGGTACGCACAGATACGCAGTATTTT. The encoded protein is CASSFGGVRTDTQYF.

This clone has a single count. The V and J genes are TRBV7-9 and TRBJ2-3; 7 bases align to TRBD1. The J segment lost 4 bases and the V segment lost 7 bases, leaving 14 bases of the junction unmatched. The CDR3 length is 16 residues. Germline V gene data show CDR1 as SEHNR and CDR2 as FQNEAQ (reference sequence). The DNA for the CDR3 is TGTGCCAGCACCCCCCCGGGTCAGGGGGACCCAGATACGCAGTATTTT. Translated, it gives CASTPPGQGDPDTQYF.

The J gene is TRBJ2-5, the V gene TRBV15, with TRBD2 matching 7 bases. From germline, CDR1 is LNHNV and CDR2 YYDKDF (reference sequence). The CDR3 runs 17 residues. V lost 0 bases, J lost 2 bases, and 9 bases stayed unmatched. CDR3 bases: TGTGCCACCAGCAGAGAGTCTAGCGGAGGTTATCAAGAGACCCAGTACTTC. It specifies CATSRESSGGYQETQYF.

V usage is TRBV2 and J usage is TRBJ2-7; possibly TRBD1 for D (5 bases). Trimming shortened V by 3 bases and J by 12 bases, and 18 bases separated the two germline ends. This CDR3 region has 13 residues. CDR1 and CDR2 from the germline V gene are SNHLY and FYNNEI. The CDR3 loop reads CASSDSQGWVRYF. CDR3 DNA sequence: TGTGCCAGCAGTGACTCTCAGGGATGGGTTCGGTACTTC. Filled out from reference TRBV2 and TRBJ2-7, the complete variable domain reads EPEVTQTPSHQVTQMGQEVILRCVPISNHLYFYWYRQILGQKVEFLVSFYNNEISEKSEIFDDQFSVERPDGSNFTLKIRSTKLEDSAMYFCASSDSQGWVRYFGPGTRLTVT.

The V call is TRBV10-3, the J call TRBJ1-5, with TRBD1 matching 11 bases. The J segment lost 7 bases and the V segment lost 5 bases, leaving 7 bases of the junction unmatched. The CDR3 is made up of 15 amino acids. Germline V gene data show CDR1 as ENHRY and CDR2 as SYGVKD. CDR3 in DNA: TGTGCCATCAGTTCCGGGACAGGGGGGATCCAGCCCCAGCATTTT. Translating gives CAISSGTGGIQPQHF.

The genes are TRBV9 and TRBJ2-3, with TRBD2 matching 7 bases. CDR1 is SGDLS, CDR2 YYNGEE, per germline. The CDR3 has 16 residues. The ends lost 3 bases at V and 4 bases at J; junction bases unmatched: 11. The CDR3 DNA reads as TGTGCCAGCAGCGCTCCTAGCGGCAAGGTCCCAGATACGCAGTATTTT. This encodes CASSAPSGKVPDTQYF.

This chain joins TRBV6-5 and TRBJ1-2; 7 nucleotides match TRBD1. Unmatched junction bases numbered 10, after V lost 8 bases and J lost 7 bases. The CDR3 spans 13 residues. Looked up from germline, CDR1 is MNHEY and CDR2 is SVGAGI. CDR3: CASQTGQASGYTF. The CDR3 DNA reads TGTGCCAGCCAGACCGGACAGGCAAGTGGCTACACCTTC.

This chain uses TRBV6-6 with TRBJ2-1, with TRBD2 identical over 9 bases. In germline, CDR1 is MNHNY, CDR2 SVGAGI (reference sequence). This CDR3 has 15 residues. The V and J ends lost 9 bases and 8 bases, in that order; junction bases with no gene match: 14. In DNA form, the CDR3 reads TGTGCCAGTACCTCGCGGGGGGGCCAGTTAGATGAGCAGTTCTTC. This codes for CASTSRGGQLDEQFF.

The gene calls are TRBV9 and TRBJ2-2; maybe TRBD1 (6 bases). Germline CDR1 is SGDLS and CDR2 is YYNGEE. The CDR3 is 18 amino acids. Trimming stripped 3 bases from V and 6 bases from J, with 24 bases between. In DNA, the CDR3 is TGTGCCAGCAGCGCTCTAAGTCAGACAGGAATTAAGGCCGGGGAGCTGTTTTTT. Its translation: CASSALSQTGIKAGELFF.

This rearrangement joins TRBV7-2 to TRBJ1-4, with D perhaps matching TRBD1 (6 bases). Deletions cut 1 base from V and 5 bases from J, with 11 bases between. CDR1 and CDR2 from the germline V gene are SGHTA and FQGNSA. The CDR3 runs 15 residues. The CDR3 loop is CASSLVRTGNEKLFF. CDR3 DNA sequence: TGTGCCAGCAGCTTAGTTCGAACAGGGAATGAAAAACTGTTTTTT. Variable domain in full (rest from reference TRBV7-2 and TRBJ1-4): GAGVSQSPSNKVTEKGKDVELRCDPISGHTALYWYRQSLGQGLEFLIYFQGNSAPDKSGLPSDRFSAERTGGSVSTLTIQRTQQEDSAVYLCASSLVRTGNEKLFFGSGTQLSVL.

Only one count was recorded for this clone. The chain joins TRBV9 to TRBJ2-5; D not resolved. The CDR3 length is 16 residues. From germline, CDR1 is SGDLS and CDR2 YYNGEE. V was pared by 0 bases and J by 5 bases, with 17 bases between. In DNA, the CDR3 is TGTGCCAGCAGCGTAGAAAGTCGTGGCGGCACGGAGACCCAGTACTTC. It specifies CASSVESRGGTETQYF.

The CDR3 is CASSPAPPRGLTNEKLFF. CDR3 DNA sequence: TGTGCCAGCAGCCCAGCCCCCCCCAGGGGGCTGACTAATGAAAAACTGTTTTTT. The chain combines TRBV7-8 with TRBJ1-4; 8 nucleotides agree with TRBD1. CDR1 SGHVS and CDR2 FQNEAQ come from the germline V gene. The CDR3 loop spans 18 amino acids. With 5 bases clipped from V and 2 bases from J, the junction kept 13 bases outside the gene matches.

The V call is TRBV6-4, the J call TRBJ1-1; a weak D match, TRBD1 (5 bases). V shed 6 bases and J shed 7 bases, with 12 bases lying between them. The germline V gene encodes CDR1 MRHNA and CDR2 SNTAGT. This CDR3 is built from 12 residues. CDR3 DNA sequence: TGTGCCAGCAGCGCACACGGGGGTGAAGCTTTCTTT. It translates to CASSAHGGEAFF.

The chain is built from TRBV6-6 and TRBJ1-2; TRBD1 is a possible D gene (5 bases). This CDR3 comprises 15 residues. The V gene lost 6 bases and the J gene lost 4 bases, with 18 bases spanning the gap. The germline CDR1 and CDR2 sequences are MNHNY and SVGAGI (reference sequence). CDR3 sequence: CASSPSGRSGYGYTF. Written as DNA, the CDR3 is TGTGCCAGCAGCCCCTCGGGGCGGTCAGGCTATGGCTACACCTTC.

The V gene is TRBV7-9, the J gene TRBJ2-3, with 8 bases aligning to TRBD2. Germline CDR1 is SEHNR and CDR2 is FQNEAQ (reference sequence). Unmatched junction bases numbered 5, after V lost 5 bases and J lost 4 bases. The CDR3 is made up of 14 amino acids. CDR3 amino acids: CASSRTSMADTQYF. In DNA, the CDR3 is TGTGCCAGCAGCCGGACTAGCATGGCAGATACGCAGTATTTT.

This clone was detected a few times. V and J are TRBV9 and TRBJ2-2, with 16 nucleotides matching TRBD2. This CDR3 contains 17 residues. Germline V gene data show CDR1 as SGDLS and CDR2 as YYNGEE. V lost 3 bases, J lost 7 bases, and 6 bases stayed unmatched. This CDR3 is CASSAGTSGRAVGELFF. DNA of the CDR3: TGTGCCAGCAGCGCTGGGACTAGCGGGAGGGCCGTCGGGGAGCTGTTTTTT.

About this clone: Other DNA sequences in the same sample also yield this CDR3. The genes are TRBV11-2 and TRBJ1-1, with no clear D. V lost 0 bases, J lost 2 bases, and 4 bases lay in between. Germline CDR1 SGHAT, CDR2 FQNNGV. This CDR3 is 13 amino acids long. Here the CDR3 DNA reads TGTGCCAGCAGCTTAGACAGAAACACTGAAGCTTTCTTT. It encodes CASSLDRNTEAFF.

The chain couples TRBV19 to TRBJ1-2, with TRBD1 matching 9 bases. Losses at the gene ends were 8 bases for V and 8 bases for J; bases not matched to a gene: 9. Germline CDR1 is LNHDA and CDR2 is SQIVND (reference sequence). The CDR3 contains 13 residues. As DNA, the CDR3 is TGTGCCAGTCGGGACAGGGAGGTAGGGGGCTACACCTTC. Amino acids: CASRDREVGGYTF.

This clone showed up just once. The chain uses TRBV9 and TRBJ2-1; TRBD2 matches at 7 bases. This CDR3 region has 16 residues. CDR1 and CDR2 from the germline V gene are SGDLS and YYNGEE. Trimming removed 0 bases from V and 0 bases from J; junction bases left unmatched: 3. Written as DNA, the CDR3 is TGTGCCAGCAGCGTAGAGGGCGGGAGCTCCTACAATGAGCAGTTCTTC. It yields the protein CASSVEGGSSYNEQFF. Full variable domain (outside the CDR3, taken from reference TRBV9 and TRBJ2-1): DSGVTQTPKHLITATGQRVTLRCSPRSGDLSVYWYQQSLDQGLQFLIQYYNGEERAKGNILERFSAQQFPDLHSELNLSSLELGDSALYFCASSVEGGSSYNEQFFGPGTRLTVL.